The 12 T cell receptor beta chains in this list originate from one sample, sequenced in a study of T cell clonality in common variable immunodeficiency. Data came from immunoSEQ multiplex PCR; TCRdb stores just in-frame clones and leaves some out. In total the sample includes 35,000 to 50,000 clones, none of them seen once. The material sequenced was peripheral blood mononuclear cells. The origin of the receptors is a person between 18 and 75 years old in good health.

This clone has ten or more counts. This CDR3 is CASSLVGRVGGNSPLHF. Partial CDR3 DNA: TGTGCCAGCAGTTTAGTGGGCAGGGTGGGGGGAAATTCACCC. V usage is TRBV28 and J usage is TRBJ1-6; maybe TRBD1 (5 bases). The CDR3 is cut off 3 residues early in the read; its end comes from the germline J gene. Trimming left V 2 bases short and J 7 bases short, with 18 bases between. Germline loops: CDR1 MDHEN, CDR2 SYDVKM. This CDR3 spans 17 amino acids. The complete variable domain, with remaining parts taken from reference TRBV28 and TRBJ1-6, reads DVKVTQSSRYLVKRTGEKVFLECVQDMDHENMFWYRQDPGLGLRLIYFSYDVKMKEKGDIPEGYSVSREKKERFSLILESASTNQTSMYLCASSLVGRVGGNSPLHFGNGTRLTVT.

This clone was seen many times. The read falls 3 residues short of the CDR3 end, and the missing part is taken from the germline J gene. The V call is TRBV20-1, the J call TRBJ2-1; 8 positions match TRBD2. The germline CDR1 and CDR2 sequences are DFQATT and SNEGSKA (reference sequence). This CDR3 region has 16 residues. After removal of 3 bases from V and 7 bases from J, the junction contained 14 bases not matched to a gene. Incomplete CDR3 DNA: TGCAGTGCTAGTCAGGCTCTAGCGGGTGTAAATAATGAG. It translates to CSASQALAGVNNE. The complete CDR3 protein is CSASQALAGVNNEQFF.

This clone was counted at least ten times. The read terminates 3 residues ahead of where the CDR3 ends, so the germline J gene completes it. V gene TRBV2 combines with J gene TRBJ1-5; 7 bases line up with TRBD1. Germline CDR1 reads SNHLY; CDR2 reads FYNNEI. The CDR3 sequence is 13 residues long. Trimming cost V 9 bases and J 2 bases; bases outside gene matches: 4. The sequenced CDR3 bases are TGTGCCAGTACAGGGGAAGGCAATCAGCCC. It codes for CASTGEGNQP. The entire CDR3 protein is CASTGEGNQPQHF.

This clone was found many times. Sequencing ends 3 residues short of the CDR3 end; the germline J gene provides the rest. The chain uses TRBV7-8 and TRBJ2-3; D remains unclear. V was cut by 2 bases and J by 2 bases, with 8 bases left in between. The CDR3 runs 14 residues. Per the germline V gene, CDR1 is SGHVS and CDR2 is FQNEAQ. The CDR3 protein is CASSLRTVTDTQYF. The DNA read from the CDR3 is TGTGCCAGCAGCTTACGAACGGTCACAGATACG.

This clone was counted many times. The read halts 3 residues ahead of the CDR3 end, with the missing end drawn from the germline J gene. The chain combines TRBV7-9 with TRBJ1-2; 7 bases agree with TRBD1. The CDR3 runs 15 residues. The V segment lost 1 base and the J segment 3 bases; nucleotides outside the gene matches: 5. The germline V gene encodes CDR1 SEHNR and CDR2 FQNEAQ (reference sequence). CDR3 DNA, as far as it was read: TGTGCCAGCAGCTTAGGACAGGGCGACCACTATGGC. This codes for CASSLGQGDHYG. The entire CDR3 protein is CASSLGQGDHYGYTF.

This clone was counted ten times or more. The read comes to an end 3 residues before the CDR3 does, leaving the germline J gene to fill in the end. The chain couples TRBV2 to TRBJ2-7, with D maybe TRBD1 (6 bases). Germline lookup yields CDR1 SNHLY and CDR2 FYNNEI. The CDR3 extends over 16 amino acids. V lost 8 bases, J lost 2 bases, and 22 bases lay in between. The CDR3 DNA, read in part, is TGTGCCAGCTTAAACCCCTTGAAGGGGGTTACCTACGAG. Its translation is CASLNPLKGVTYE. The full CDR3 protein reads CASLNPLKGVTYEQYF.

This clone was seen at least ten times. With the read ending 3 residues before the CDR3 end, the germline J gene is used to fill in that end. This chain uses TRBV20-1 with TRBJ1-1; D remains unclear. The germline V and J ends were trimmed by 3 bases and 5 bases, with 16 bases remaining between them. Germline V gene sequence: CDR1 DFQATT, CDR2 SNEGSKA (reference sequence). There are 14 residues in the CDR3. CDR3 bases read: TGCAGTGCTAGCTCAGTACGGTCGGGTACTGAA. Protein sequence: CSASSVRSGTE. The full CDR3 protein is CSASSVRSGTEAFF.

This clone appeared many times. The sequenced fragment ends 3 residues before the CDR3 boundary, so the rest is inferred from the germline J gene. The chain carries TRBV6-1 and TRBJ2-7; perhaps TRBD1 as D (6 bases). Per the germline V gene, CDR1 is MNHNS and CDR2 is SASEGT. The CDR3 runs 14 residues. V shed 4 bases and J shed 6 bases, with 16 bases lying between them. CDR3 protein: CASSAGTFEFEQYF. The covered CDR3 bases are TGTGCCAGCAGTGCCGGGACATTCGAATTCGAG.

This clone was counted at least ten times. Sequencing ends 3 residues short of the CDR3 end; the germline J gene provides the rest. The gene calls are TRBV20-1 and TRBJ1-5, with 9 bases lining up with TRBD1. The germline gives CDR1 DFQATT, CDR2 SNEGSKA (reference sequence). The CDR3 extends over 16 amino acids. Incomplete CDR3 DNA: TGCAGTGCTAGAGTCCCGGGACAGGGCCTAGGGGGTCCC. Translation gives CSARVPGQGLGGP. In full, the CDR3 is CSARVPGQGLGGPQHF.

This clone appeared a few times. The CDR3 end lies 3 residues beyond the end of the read and is filled in from the germline J gene. This rearrangement joins TRBV2 to TRBJ1-1; 9 bases match TRBD1. Germline V gene data show CDR1 as SNHLY and CDR2 as FYNNEI. This CDR3 comprises 14 residues. The DNA read from the CDR3 is TGTGCCAGCAGACAAGTAGAGGACAGGGGAGAA. Protein product: CASRQVEDRGE. The CDR3 as a whole reads CASRQVEDRGEAFF.

CDR3 amino acids: CASSFDGVNGGYTF. The sequenced CDR3 bases are TGTGCCAGCAGCTTTGACGGGGTAAATGGTGGC. The chain links TRBV5-5 to TRBJ1-2; D not certain. The read falls 3 residues short of the CDR3 end, and the missing part is taken from the germline J gene. CDR1 is SGHKS and CDR2 is YYEKEE in the germline V gene (reference sequence). This CDR3 spans 14 amino acids. V shed 2 bases and J shed 7 bases, with 15 bases lying between them.

The sample holds many counts of this clone. The read falls 3 residues short of the CDR3 end, and the missing part is taken from the germline J gene. V gene TRBV5-1 combines with J gene TRBJ2-3, with D perhaps TRBD2 (5 bases). The CDR3 sequence is 17 residues long. Per the germline V gene, CDR1 is SGHRS and CDR2 is YFSETQ. V lost 4 bases, J lost 1 base, and 19 bases lay in between. CDR3: CASSPRPSGTGTDTQYF. The CDR3 bases that were read are TGCGCCAGCAGCCCCCGCCCAAGCGGCACCGGCACAGATACG.